These 19 T cell receptor beta chains were sequenced from one sample in a study of T cell repertoires and HLA-DP antigens. Produced via immunoSEQ multiplex PCR; TCRdb's table is partial and in-frame only. The sample has roughly 73,000 clones, about four fifths seen once. These receptors lack a known antigen. The material sequenced was CD4+ T cells from PBMCs. The receptors were gathered from a man aged 55-75 years in good health and CMV-seronegative.

The CDR3 DNA reads as TGTGCCAGCAGTTTTGTAAATCAGCCCCAGCATTTT. Protein sequence: CASSFVNQPQHF. The chain combines TRBV27 with TRBJ1-5, with unresolved D. Between the trimmed V and J ends, which lost 3 bases and 4 bases, there was a span of 4 bases. CDR3 size: 12 residues. CDR1 MNHEY and CDR2 SMNVEV come from the germline V gene (reference sequence).

V is TRBV6-4 and J is TRBJ2-1, with D tentatively TRBD1 (5 bases). With 4 bases removed from V and 2 bases from J, the gap between germline ends came to 18 bases. This CDR3 region has 17 residues. The germline V gene encodes CDR1 MRHNA and CDR2 SNTAGT. This CDR3 is CASSATPTVFPYNEQFF. CDR3 sequence (DNA): TGTGCCAGCAGTGCCACCCCGACAGTCTTCCCCTACAATGAGCAGTTCTTC.

This chain connects TRBV9 to TRBJ2-7; possible D gene TRBD2, 6 bases. Germline values: CDR1 SGDLS, CDR2 YYNGEE. Trimming stripped 3 bases from V and 2 bases from J, with 12 bases between. This CDR3 is built from 14 residues. The CDR3 region has the DNA TGTGCCAGCAGCGCCCCTAGCGTCCCCTACGAGCAGTACTTC. It encodes CASSAPSVPYEQYF.

The chain combines TRBV27 with TRBJ2-3; D is unclear. Deletions cut 8 bases from V and 3 bases from J, with 15 bases between. Germline CDR1 is MNHEY and CDR2 is SMNVEV (reference sequence). CDR3 length: 14 residues. The CDR3 region has the DNA TGTGCCAGCGGTTCGTGGGTCGATACAGATACGCAGTATTTT. It is translated as CASGSWVDTDTQYF.

In DNA, the CDR3 is TGTGCCAGCAGTGTTGAGGGCGTGTCCTACAATGAGCAGTTCTTC. Protein sequence: CASSVEGVSYNEQFF. The chain has TRBV2 and TRBJ2-1, with D possibly TRBD2 on 5 matching bases. V was clipped by 4 bases and J by 1 base, with 11 bases between them. This CDR3 contains 15 residues. Germline CDR1 and CDR2: SNHLY and FYNNEI.

The chain joins TRBV11-2 to TRBJ1-1; 7 bases line up with TRBD1. Trimming took 2 bases from V and 4 from J; bases not matched to a gene: 7. The CDR3 is 15 residues long. The germline V gene encodes CDR1 SGHAT and CDR2 FQNNGV. CDR3 sequence reads: CASSLMPQGGTEAFF. CDR3 DNA: TGTGCCAGCAGCTTAATGCCCCAGGGGGGCACTGAAGCTTTCTTT.

The chain joins TRBV19 to TRBJ2-2, with TRBD2 matching 7 bases. This CDR3 is 14 amino acids long. J lost 2 bases, V lost 9 bases, and 6 bases had no gene match. In germline, CDR1 is LNHDA, CDR2 SQIVND (reference sequence). The CDR3 coding sequence is TGTGCCAGCTCAACTAGCGCCAACACCGGGGAGCTGTTTTTT. Translated, it gives CASSTSANTGELFF.

The J gene is TRBJ1-6, the V gene TRBV6-5; no firm D call. The V gene lost 6 bases and the J gene lost 8 bases, with 11 bases spanning the gap. The CDR3 covers 13 residues. CDR1 MNHEY and CDR2 SVGAGI come from the germline V gene. The CDR3 sequence: CASSGREHSPLHF. The CDR3 DNA follows: TGTGCCAGCAGCGGACGGGAACATTCACCCCTCCACTTT.

The chain couples TRBV4-3 to TRBJ2-1; no firm D call. V was clipped by 0 bases and J by 0 bases, with 12 bases between them. Per the germline V gene, CDR1 is LGHNA and CDR2 is YSLEER. This CDR3 has 17 amino acids. The CDR3 sequence: CASSQDILVSSYNEQFF. CDR3 nucleotides: TGCGCCAGCAGCCAAGATATACTGGTGAGCTCCTACAATGAGCAGTTCTTC.

The table lists this clone with a few counts. CDR3 coding DNA: TGTGCCAGCAGTCTCCGGGGGGCGCAAACTGAAGCTTTCTTT. Translated, it gives CASSLRGAQTEAFF. The gene calls are TRBV27 and TRBJ1-1; D possibly corresponds to TRBD1 (6 bases). Germline CDR1 is MNHEY and CDR2 is SMNVEV (reference sequence). Trimming removed 5 bases from V and 5 bases from J, with 15 bases in between. There are 14 residues in the CDR3.

This sequence joins TRBV2 and TRBJ2-7, with no clear D. This CDR3 is 14 amino acids long. Looked up from germline, CDR1 is SNHLY and CDR2 is FYNNEI. The V end was cut by 4 bases, the J end by 0 bases, with 10 bases between. DNA for the CDR3: TGTGCCAGCAGTGGCCCGACGGGCTCCTACGAGCAGTACTTC. Residues: CASSGPTGSYEQYF.

The rearrangement links TRBV2 to TRBJ2-1; D may be TRBD2 (5 bases). The CDR3 sequence is 16 residues long. Per the germline V gene, CDR1 is SNHLY and CDR2 is FYNNEI. V was clipped by 2 bases and J by 8 bases, with 19 bases between them. CDR3: CASSEYGIGLVDEQFF. CDR3 nucleotide sequence: TGTGCCAGCAGTGAATACGGGATAGGGTTAGTGGATGAGCAGTTCTTC.

This clone was picked up one time. J is TRBJ2-1 and V is TRBV6-4; the match to TRBD2 covers 15 bases. The CDR3 is 16 residues long. Unmatched junction bases numbered 3, after V lost 3 bases and J lost 6 bases. Germline assignment: CDR1 MRHNA and CDR2 SNTAGT. The CDR3 DNA reads as TGTGCCAGCAGTGAGTCGGGACTAGCGGGGGGCAATGAGCAGTTCTTC. Protein sequence: CASSESGLAGGNEQFF.

The chain carries TRBV10-1 and TRBJ2-3; 10 positions agree with TRBD2. The V and J ends lost 3 bases and 2 bases, in that order; junction bases with no gene match: 14. CDR1 is WNHNN and CDR2 is SYGVQD in the germline V gene (reference sequence). This CDR3 has 19 residues. The CDR3 protein is CASSDLTISGGKYTDTQYF. In DNA, the CDR3 is TGCGCCAGCAGTGATTTAACCATTAGCGGGGGGAAATACACAGATACGCAGTATTTT.

The J gene is TRBJ2-5, the V gene TRBV4-2; the match to TRBD1 covers 7 bases. CDR3 length: 15 residues. J lost 4 bases, V lost 4 bases, and 9 bases had no gene match. Germline V gene lookup returns CDR1 LGHNA and CDR2 YNFKEQ. This CDR3 reads CASSRPQGGSETQYF. The CDR3 nucleotides are TGTGCCAGCAGCCGCCCTCAAGGGGGCTCAGAGACCCAGTACTTC.

This clone was seen once. The CDR3: CASSETSSTDTQYF. Written as DNA, the CDR3 is TGTGCCAGCAGTGAGACTAGCAGCACAGATACGCAGTATTTT. The V and J genes are TRBV2 and TRBJ2-3; 7 bases agree with TRBD2. CDR1 SNHLY and CDR2 FYNNEI come from the germline V gene. CDR3 length: 14 residues. The V and J ends lost 3 bases and 0 bases, in that order; junction bases with no gene match: 0.

This clone occurred once. The DNA for the CDR3 is TGTGCCAGCAGTGGGCTGGGTGGAAACACCATATATTTT. Its protein product is CASSGLGGNTIYF. The gene calls are TRBV25-1 and TRBJ1-3; unclear D gene. CDR3 length equals 13 residues. Germline values: CDR1 MGHDK, CDR2 SYGVNS. Deletions cut 4 bases from V and 3 bases from J, with 7 bases between.

This chain links TRBV7-2 with TRBJ2-7; a weak D match, TRBD2 (6 bases). Germline assignment: CDR1 SGHTA and CDR2 FQGNSA. This CDR3 comprises 12 residues. V dropped 5 bases and J dropped 9 bases, with 14 bases sitting between them. As DNA, the CDR3 is TGTGCCAGCAGCCGGGAGAACGAGAGGCAGTACTTC. Translating it yields CASSRENERQYF.

The CDR3 DNA sequence: TGTGCCAGCAGCTGGCGCGATAATTCACCCCTCCACTTT. This translates into CASSWRDNSPLHF. J is TRBJ1-6 and V is TRBV7-9; no clear D gene. CDR3 length: 13 amino acids. CDR1 is SEHNR and CDR2 is FQNEAQ in the germline V gene (reference sequence). V lost 4 bases and J lost 5, with 6 bases in between.